Sequencing of this T cell receptor beta chain was carried out in a study of T cells after yellow fever vaccination. Study information: Preparation used SMART-Seq v4 Ultra Low Input for the low-cell-number fractions. Whole-study results and caveats: Few clonotypes appeared in both CD4 and CD8 compartments.

Germline V CDR1 and CDR2: SEHNR, FQNEAQ (reference sequence). With 3 bases removed from V and 4 bases from J, the gap between germline ends came to 3 bases. This CDR3 has 11 amino acids. By 5'RACE template switching, TCR cDNA was produced, with a universal primer site and UMIs added in the process. Each CDR3 protein gets one entry after TCRdb re-called the 5' RACE reads with MiXCR. The table includes some 300,000 distinct CDR3 sequences, roughly 8% detected once. This clonotype showed up just a few times. Its antigen remains unidentified. The rearrangement uses TRBV7-9 and TRBJ1-1; D unclear. The material was PBMCs, obtained about 49 days after the first yellow fever vaccination. This clonotype originated in a young man who received the YFV17D yellow fever vaccine. The DNA of the CDR3 is TGTGCCAGCAGCTTGACCACTGAAGCTTTCTTT. Protein product: CASSLTTEAFF.